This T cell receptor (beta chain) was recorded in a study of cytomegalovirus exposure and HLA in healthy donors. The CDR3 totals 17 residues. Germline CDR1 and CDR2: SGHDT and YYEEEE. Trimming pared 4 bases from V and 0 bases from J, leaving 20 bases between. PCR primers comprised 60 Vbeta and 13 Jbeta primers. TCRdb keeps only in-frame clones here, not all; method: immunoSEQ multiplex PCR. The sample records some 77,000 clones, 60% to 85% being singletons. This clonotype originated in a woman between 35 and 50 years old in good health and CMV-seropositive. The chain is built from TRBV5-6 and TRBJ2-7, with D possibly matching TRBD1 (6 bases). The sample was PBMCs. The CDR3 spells CASSTGYPFGDSYEQYF. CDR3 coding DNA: TGTGCCAGCAGCACAGGGTACCCTTTCGGGGACTCCTACGAGCAGTACTTC. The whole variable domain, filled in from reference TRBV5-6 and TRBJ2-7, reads DAGVTQSPTHLIKTRGQQVTLRCSPKSGHDTVSWYQQALGQGPQFIFQYYEEEERQRGNFPDRFSGHQFPNYSSELNVNALLLGDSALYLCASSTGYPFGDSYEQYFGPGTRLTVT.